These T cell receptor beta chains were read from a single sample in a study of blood T cell repertoires in COVID-19. Using immunoSEQ multiplex PCR, the repertoire was profiled, and TCRdb retains in-frame clones only, with some absent. The sample lists some 130,000 clones; roughly 80% were seen once. The sample taken for sequencing was peripheral blood. The receptors were sampled from a man in his sixties who had recovered from COVID-19. CDR3s include the opening cysteine and the closing phenylalanine or tryptophan. The D gene is left open where the match is weak. Clone size is stated in some rows and not others, as once, few, many or a class when expanded.

. TRBJ1-5 TRBV7-2 few CASSLANRLNQPQHF TGTGCCAGCAGCTTAGCGAATCGACTCAATCAGCCCCAGCATTTT
TRBD1 TRBJ1-2 TRBV4-2 once CASSQAGQGKGHGYTF TGTGCCAGCAGCCAGGCCGGACAGGGGAAGGGGCATGGCTACACCTTC
TRBD2 TRBJ2-7 TRBV4-2 . CASSQDVAREGRISYEQYF TGTGCCAGCAGCCAAGATGTGGCTCGGGAGGGCCGAATCTCCTACGAGCAGTACTTC
. TRBJ2-3 TRBV14 few CASSQDELKRLTYTDTQYF TGTGCCAGCAGCCAAGATGAGTTAAAGAGACTTACCTACACAGATACGCAGTATTTT
. TRBJ2-3 TRBV6-2/TRBV6-3 . CASSRYSQGTDTQYF TGTGCCAGCAGTCGGTATTCACAGGGCACAGATACGCAGTATTTT
. TRBJ1-6 TRBV12-3/TRBV12-4 . CASSKGDNSPLHF TGTGCCAGCAGTAAGGGGGATAATTCACCCCTCCACTTT
TRBD1 TRBJ1-6 TRBV6-2/TRBV6-3 few CASSGQGRISPLHF TGTGCCAGCAGCGGACAGGGGAGGATTTCACCCCTCCACTTT
. TRBJ2-3 TRBV11-2 . CASSLDGFSGSTQYF TGTGCCAGCAGCTTAGACGGCTTTTCAGGTTCTACGCAGTATTTT
TRBD2 TRBJ2-1 TRBV6-5 . CASSYRGAGGPGQFF TGTGCCAGCAGTTACCGGGGAGCGGGAGGGCCCGGGCAGTTCTTC
TRBD2 TRBJ2-1 TRBV6-6 . CASSPSGGSGLYNEQFF TGTGCCAGCAGTCCCTCCGGGGGTAGCGGGTTGTACAATGAGCAGTTCTTC
TRBD1 TRBJ1-2 TRBV11-2 . CASRQAGQGARGYTF TGTGCCAGCAGACAAGCGGGACAGGGGGCTCGCGGCTACACCTTC
. TRBJ1-5 TRBV4-3 . CASSQGYRDTLHF TGCGCCAGCAGCCAAGGGTACCGGGACACTTTGCATTTT
TRBD1 TRBJ1-1 TRBV19 few CASRVQGVETEAFF TGTGCCAGTAGGGTACAGGGGGTTGAGACTGAAGCTTTCTTT
TRBD2 TRBJ2-3 TRBV2 . CASSARGGTILRDTQYF TGTGCCAGCAGTGCTCGGGGGGGGACAATTTTGAGGGATACGCAGTATTTT
. TRBJ1-3 TRBV3-1/TRBV3-2 . CASSQDYTFDSGNTIYF TGTGCCAGCAGCCAAGATTATACATTCGACTCTGGAAACACCATATATTTT
TRBD1 TRBJ2-5 TRBV6-5 . CASQTGGQETQYF TGTGCCAGCCAGACAGGGGGACAAGAGACCCAGTACTTC
TRBD1 TRBJ1-2 TRBV3-1/TRBV3-2 . CASSQETGPYGYTF TGTGCCAGCAGCCAAGAGACAGGGCCGTATGGCTACACCTTC
TRBD1 TRBJ1-1 TRBV29-1 once CSVGRPGTGLNTEAFF TGCAGCGTTGGACGTCCCGGGACAGGACTGAACACTGAAGCTTTCTTT
. TRBJ2-5 TRBV14 . CASSLSTSFVGTQYF TGTGCCAGCAGCCTTTCTACTAGCTTCGTGGGGACCCAGTACTTC
. TRBJ2-3 TRBV5-6 . CASSLKFLSTDTQYF TGTGCCAGCAGCTTAAAGTTCCTCAGTACAGATACGCAGTATTTT